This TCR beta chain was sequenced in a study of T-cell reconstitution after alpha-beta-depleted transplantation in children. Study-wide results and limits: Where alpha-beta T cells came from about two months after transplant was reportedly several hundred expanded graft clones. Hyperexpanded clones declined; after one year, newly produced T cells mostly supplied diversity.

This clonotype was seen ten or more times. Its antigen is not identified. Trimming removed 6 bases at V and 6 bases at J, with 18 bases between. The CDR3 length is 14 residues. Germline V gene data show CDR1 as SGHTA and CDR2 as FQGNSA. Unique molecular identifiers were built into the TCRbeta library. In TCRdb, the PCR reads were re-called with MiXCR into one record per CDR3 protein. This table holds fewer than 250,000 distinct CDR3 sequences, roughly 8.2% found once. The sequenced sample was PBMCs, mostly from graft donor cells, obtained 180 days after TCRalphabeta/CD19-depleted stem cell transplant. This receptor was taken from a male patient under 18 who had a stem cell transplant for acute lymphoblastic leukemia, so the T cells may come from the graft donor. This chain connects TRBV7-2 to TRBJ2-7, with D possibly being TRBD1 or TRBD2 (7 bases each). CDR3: CASSLQGRAREQYF. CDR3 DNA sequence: TGTGCCAGCAGTTTACAGGGGAGGGCTCGCGAGCAGTACTTC.